These 23 T cell receptor beta chains were all obtained from the same sample, sequenced in a study of T cell repertoires in cytomegalovirus infection. What these receptors recognize is not known. TCRdb reprocessed the reads via MiXCR and lists one record per CDR3 protein. The table shows around 570,000 distinct CDR3 sequences, with 40% occurring only once. The input for sequencing was cultured PBMCs, taken from culture after CMV antigen stimulation. These receptors all stem from a human donor in good health (CMV status not recorded). Some clones in this sample may be carry-over from other donors' samples.

This clonotype was seen more than once but under ten times. The rearrangement joins TRBV11-2 to TRBJ2-3; weak D call: TRBD1 (6 bases). Germline V CDR1 and CDR2: SGHAT, FQNNGV. Between the trimmed V and J ends, which lost 6 bases and 9 bases, there was a span of 10 bases. CDR3 length: 11 residues. CDR3 in DNA: TGTGCCAGCAGAAACAGGGCGACGCAGTATTTT. It yields the protein CASRNRATQYF.

This clonotype has just one count. This rearrangement joins TRBV5-6 to TRBJ2-7; D uncertain. Trimming took 3 bases from V and 4 from J, leaving 17 bases between them. CDR3 length: 15 amino acids. CDR1 is SGHDT, CDR2 YYEEEE, per germline. The CDR3 nucleotides are TGTGCCAGCAGCTCCTATAGACGGAAGTCATACGAGCAGTACTTC. Encoded protein: CASSSYRRKSYEQYF. Using reference TRBV5-6 and TRBJ2-7 for the parts outside the CDR3, the full variable domain is DAGVTQSPTHLIKTRGQQVTLRCSPKSGHDTVSWYQQALGQGPQFIFQYYEEEERQRGNFPDRFSGHQFPNYSSELNVNALLLGDSALYLCASSSYRRKSYEQYFGPGTRLTVT.

A few counts support this clonotype. The chain couples TRBV12-3 or TRBV12-4 to TRBJ1-5; D remains unclear. Trimming left V 8 bases short and J 5 bases short, with 13 bases between. The CDR3 totals 13 residues. The CDR3 DNA follows: TGTGCCAGCGCCAGGCAGACTCATCAGCCCCAGCATTTT. Translation: CASARQTHQPQHF.

This clonotype was counted only a few times. At one boundary the junction diverges from the germline segment, which might be a read error. The chain is built from TRBV7-6 and TRBJ2-2, with D possibly being TRBD1 (5 bases). Germline V CDR1 and CDR2: SGHVS, FNYEAQ. The CDR3 loop spans 11 amino acids. This CDR3 reads CASSLMQGRIF. In DNA form, the CDR3 reads TGTGCCAGCAGCTTAATGCAGGGTCGTATTTTT.

DNA for the CDR3: TGTGCCAGCTCACCACCGGACACCGGGGAGCTGTTTTTT. Protein: CASSPPDTGELFF. V and J are TRBV18 and TRBJ2-2; D not certain. This CDR3 contains 13 residues. Germline lookup yields CDR1 KGHSH and CDR2 LQKENI. With 0 bases removed from V and 3 bases from J, the gap between germline ends came to 2 bases.

The chain is built from TRBV20-1 and TRBJ2-3; TRBD2 aligns across 15 bases. Germline V CDR1 and CDR2: DFQATT, SNEGSKA (reference sequence). The junction had 11 bases not matched to a gene; V was cut back by 5 bases and J by 2 bases. CDR3 length equals 18 residues. This chain's CDR3 is CSAPRIGLAGGSTDTQYF. Here the CDR3 DNA reads TGCAGTGCTCCACGCATCGGACTAGCGGGGGGGTCCACAGATACGCAGTATTTT.

This clonotype was detected only a few times. This sequence joins TRBV7-9 and TRBJ1-5; 7 bases map to TRBD1. The CDR3 runs to 16 residues. V was clipped by 2 bases and J by 2 bases; unmatched bases: 6. Germline assignment: CDR1 SEHNR and CDR2 FQNEAQ (reference sequence). The CDR3 nucleotides read TGTGCCAGCAGCTTATTCCTACAGGGGCGCAATCAGCCCCAGCATTTT. Protein product: CASSLFLQGRNQPQHF.

The chain combines TRBV6-6 with TRBJ2-1; D remains unclear. Trimming stripped 0 bases from V and 3 bases from J, with 6 bases between. Germline V gives CDR1 MNHNY, CDR2 SVGAGI (reference sequence). CDR3 size: 14 residues. CDR3 region: CASSYSRDYNEQFF. The CDR3 region has the DNA TGTGCCAGCAGTTACTCAAGGGACTACAATGAGCAGTTCTTC.

The rearrangement joins TRBV7-9 to TRBJ1-2; possibly TRBD1 for D (6 bases). Germline V lookup: CDR1 SEHNR, CDR2 FQNEAQ (reference sequence). V was shortened by 5 bases and J by 2 bases, with 21 bases between the two germline ends. This CDR3 has 17 amino acids. This CDR3 reads CASSNKATGYRNYGYTF. CDR3 bases: TGTGCCAGCAGCAACAAAGCAACAGGGTATAGGAACTATGGCTACACCTTC. Looking up the rest from reference TRBV7-9 and TRBJ1-2 gives the full variable domain: DTGVSQNPRHKITKRGQNVTFRCDPISEHNRLYWYRQTLGQGPEFLTYFQNEAQLEKSRLLSDRFSAERPKGSFSTLEIQRTEQGDSAMYLCASSNKATGYRNYGYTFGSGTRLTVV.

The chain links TRBV12-3 or TRBV12-4 to TRBJ1-2, with a tentative D call TRBD1 (6 bases). The CDR3 totals 17 residues. The V end lost 9 bases, the J end lost 4 bases, and 27 bases lay between the germline ends. The CDR3 region is CASRPRGVYAGFYGYTF. The DNA for the CDR3 is TGTGCCAGTAGGCCCAGGGGTGTATATGCTGGCTTCTATGGCTACACCTTC.

This clonotype was counted only a few times. The chain uses TRBV7-2 and TRBJ1-4; unclear D gene. Trimming left V 3 bases short and J 5 bases short, with 10 bases between. Looked up from germline, CDR1 is SGHTA and CDR2 is FQGNSA. The CDR3 is made up of 14 amino acids. The CDR3 protein is CASSFIGLNEKLFF. In nucleotides, the CDR3 is TGTGCCAGCAGCTTCATCGGCTTGAATGAAAAACTGTTTTTT.

The chain is built from TRBV2 and TRBJ2-1; maybe TRBD2 (7 bases). V dropped 3 bases and J dropped 2 bases, with 14 bases sitting between them. Germline V gives CDR1 SNHLY, CDR2 FYNNEI. The CDR3 is 16 residues long. CDR3 region: CASSEAPGGPYNEQFF. The CDR3 DNA is TGTGCCAGCAGTGAGGCCCCCGGGGGGCCCTACAATGAGCAGTTCTTC.

This clonotype has a handful of counts. The gene calls are TRBV20-1 and TRBJ2-7; 13 nucleotides align to TRBD2. The CDR3 runs 18 residues. Germline V gene data show CDR1 as DFQATT and CDR2 as SNEGSKA (reference sequence). V trimming: 1 base; J trimming: 0 bases; junction bases outside the gene matches: 9. DNA of the CDR3: TGCAGTGCTAGAGGCCAAGCGGGACTAGCGGGATTCTCCTACGAGCAGTACTTC. Its protein is CSARGQAGLAGFSYEQYF.

This clonotype was detected only a few times. The chain has TRBV11-2 and TRBJ2-3, with TRBD2 identical over 13 bases. Germline CDR1 is SGHAT and CDR2 is FQNNGV. There are 17 residues in the CDR3. Unmatched junction bases numbered 3, after V lost 1 base and J lost 2 bases. CDR3 sequence reads: CASSLGTSGSHTDTQYF. The CDR3 coding sequence is TGTGCCAGCAGCTTAGGGACTAGCGGGAGCCACACAGATACGCAGTATTTT.

The chain couples TRBV5-1 to TRBJ2-7, with a tentative D call TRBD1 (6 bases). This CDR3 has 16 amino acids. The germline V gene has CDR1 SGHRS and CDR2 YFSETQ. V gave up 0 bases and J gave up 0 bases, with 13 bases separating them. This CDR3 is CASSLARGRYSYEQYF. CDR3 DNA sequence: TGCGCCAGCAGCTTGGCCAGGGGACGTTACTCCTACGAGCAGTACTTC.

J is TRBJ2-5 and V is TRBV20-1, with D unresolved. The CDR3 has 14 residues. The germline V and J ends were trimmed by 5 bases and 0 bases, with 13 bases remaining between them. Germline CDR1 reads DFQATT; CDR2 reads SNEGSKA (reference sequence). CDR3 sequence reads: CSAYSGQYQETQYF. The CDR3 DNA reads as TGCAGTGCTTACAGTGGGCAATACCAAGAGACCCAGTACTTC.

The gene calls are TRBV19 and TRBJ2-5; 7 bases match TRBD2. The CDR3 has 15 residues. The V gene end was trimmed by 1 base and the J gene end by 4 bases; junction bases not matched to a gene: 6. The germline V gene encodes CDR1 LNHDA and CDR2 SQIVND (reference sequence). CDR3 sequence: CASSIGSGPAETQYF. In DNA form, the CDR3 reads TGTGCCAGTAGTATAGGTAGCGGGCCAGCAGAGACCCAGTACTTC.

The V call is TRBV4-3, the J call TRBJ2-7, with TRBD2 as a possible D gene (5 bases). The V gene's germline CDR1 is LGHNA and CDR2 YSLEER. The CDR3 sequence is 16 residues long. V was cut by 0 bases and J by 3 bases, with 15 bases left in between. CDR3 in amino acids: CASSQDYPEEIYEQYF. As DNA, the CDR3 is TGCGCCAGCAGCCAAGATTACCCGGAGGAGATCTACGAGCAGTACTTC.

V and J are TRBV12-3 or TRBV12-4 and TRBJ2-3; 9 bases match TRBD2. V was pared by 5 bases and J by 4 bases, with 10 bases of the junction left unmatched. This CDR3 spans 16 amino acids. Here the CDR3 reads CASSLPLAGYADTQYF. DNA of the CDR3: TGTGCCAGCAGTCTCCCGCTAGCGGGATACGCAGATACGCAGTATTTT.

J is TRBJ1-2 and V is TRBV7-2; D gene uncertain. V lost 6 bases to trimming and J lost 8 bases, with 16 bases between them. CDR3 length: 13 amino acids. Germline loops: CDR1 SGHTA, CDR2 FQGNSA. This chain's CDR3 is CASRPATTGGYTF. In nucleotides, the CDR3 is TGTGCCAGCAGACCCGCGACCACGGGAGGCTACACCTTC. Complete variable domain (other parts from reference TRBV7-2 and TRBJ1-2): GAGVSQSPSNKVTEKGKDVELRCDPISGHTALYWYRQSLGQGLEFLIYFQGNSAPDKSGLPSDRFSAERTGGSVSTLTIQRTQQEDSAVYLCASRPATTGGYTFGSGTRLTVV.

Comments on this clonotype: Its ends do not fully match the called genes, so a read error is possible. The chain employs TRBV12-3 or TRBV12-4 and TRBJ2-7; the D is unclear. The CDR3 spans 13 residues. The DNA for the CDR3 is TGTGCCAGCAGCTTAGGGCTAGAAATCGAGCAGTACTTC. Amino acid sequence: CASSLGLEIEQYF.

The chain joins TRBV11-2 to TRBJ2-1, with 8 positions matching TRBD2. The trim removed 4 bases at V and 9 bases at J, leaving 11 bases unmatched. There are 15 residues in the CDR3. The germline CDR1 and CDR2 sequences are SGHAT and FQNNGV. Written as DNA, the CDR3 is TGTGCCAGCAGCTCCACAGCGGGGGCGCAGGGTGAGCAGTTCTTC. It encodes CASSSTAGAQGEQFF.

The rearrangement joins TRBV7-6 to TRBJ1-2, with TRBD1 as a possible D gene (5 bases). The V gene lost 1 base and the J gene lost 4 bases, with 10 bases spanning the gap. This CDR3 comprises 14 residues. The germline CDR1 and CDR2 sequences are SGHVS and FNYEAQ. The CDR3 spells CASSLGLGGYGYTF. CDR3 nucleotide sequence: TGTGCCAGCAGCTTAGGGTTGGGGGGCTATGGCTACACCTTC.